One and the same sample provided the 30 T cell receptor beta chains below, sequenced in a study of T-cell memory formation after mild COVID-19. TCRdb reanalysed the 5' RACE reads using MiXCR and keeps one entry per CDR3 protein. The sample holds about 270,000 distinct CDR3 sequences, approximately 16% seen once. Source material: PBMCs or a T cell subset sorted from them (not recorded which). These receptors originate from a man aged 18 to 29 who had mild COVID-19 (a few samples of this study predate the infection). Cell type and time point are not known.

This clonotype was observed a handful of times. The V gene is TRBV6-2 or TRBV6-3, the J gene TRBJ2-7; D is possibly TRBD1 (5 bases). This CDR3 is built from 13 residues. Germline V lookup: CDR1 MNHEY, CDR2 SVGEGT. With 4 bases removed from V and 4 bases from J, the gap between germline ends came to 11 bases. The CDR3 DNA reads as TGTGCCAGCAGTTTAGGGGCCCAATACGAGCAGTACTTC. Protein: CASSLGAQYEQYF.

This clonotype showed up just a few times. The chain has TRBV7-2 and TRBJ1-1, with 7 bases identical to TRBD1. Per germline, CDR1 SGHTA and CDR2 FQGNSA. Trimming cost V 6 bases and J 4 bases; bases outside gene matches: 5. There are 13 residues in the CDR3. Here the CDR3 DNA reads TGTGCCAGCAGGACAGGGTGGATCACTGAAGCTTTCTTT. As protein: CASRTGWITEAFF.

In its sample, this clonotype was seen a few times. This sequence joins TRBV6-2 or TRBV6-3 and TRBJ2-7; D gene unclear. Per the germline V gene, CDR1 is MNHEY and CDR2 is SVGEGT. This CDR3 spans 12 amino acids. V gave up 0 bases and J gave up 5 bases, with 5 bases separating them. Written as DNA, the CDR3 is TGTGCCAGCAGTTACTCGCCTGACGAGCAGTACGTC. It yields the protein CASSYSPDEQYV.

In this sample, this clonotype turned up a few times. The chain joins TRBV15 to TRBJ1-3; 7 bases line up with TRBD1. The CDR3 has 16 residues. The germline CDR1 and CDR2 sequences are LNHNV and YYDKDF (reference sequence). V gave up 4 bases and J gave up 3 bases; unmatched junction bases: 9. The CDR3 DNA reads TGTGCCACCAGCAAGACGCTAGGGGGCTTTGGAAACACCATATATTTT. Residues: CATSKTLGGFGNTIYF.

This clonotype was seen a few times. The chain carries TRBV4-3 and TRBJ2-1; weak D call: TRBD1 (5 bases). Germline CDR1 LGHNA, CDR2 YSLEER. V was pared by 5 bases and J by 11 bases, with 19 bases between. The CDR3 runs 14 residues. CDR3 amino acids: CASSESIQVFKQFF. The CDR3 DNA follows: TGCGCCAGCAGCGAAAGTATACAGGTATTCAAGCAGTTCTTC.

The rearrangement uses TRBV25-1 and TRBJ1-2; D may be TRBD1 (6 bases). CDR3 length: 13 amino acids. In germline, CDR1 is MGHDK, CDR2 SYGVNS. Trimming stripped 5 bases from V and 7 bases from J, with 14 bases between. CDR3 region: CASSPRGALGYTF. CDR3 DNA sequence: TGTGCCAGCAGTCCAAGGGGGGCGCTTGGCTACACCTTC.

V and J are TRBV3-1 and TRBJ1-1; D is unclear. This CDR3 spans 13 amino acids. The V and J ends lost 1 base and 5 bases respectively, with 8 bases between them. CDR1 and CDR2 (germline): LGHDT, YNNKEL (reference sequence). The CDR3 sequence: CASSQVLGTEAFF. The CDR3 DNA reads as TGTGCCAGCAGCCAAGTTCTGGGAACTGAAGCTTTCTTT.

The gene calls are TRBV12-3 or TRBV12-4 and TRBJ1-2; tentatively, D is TRBD1 (5 bases). V was shortened by 0 bases and J by 6 bases, with 11 bases between the two germline ends. This CDR3 contains 14 residues. The CDR3 is CASSLAGQGDGYTF. In DNA form, the CDR3 reads TGTGCCAGCAGTTTAGCGGGCCAGGGTGATGGCTACACCTTC.

This clonotype was seen repeatedly, ten times or more. The J gene is TRBJ2-4, the V gene TRBV4-3; TRBD2 might be the D (5 bases). The V end lost 1 base, the J end lost 3 bases, and 13 bases lay between the germline ends. Germline CDR1 LGHNA, CDR2 YSLEER. The CDR3 is 16 residues long. CDR3 protein: CASSQGPGKSKNIQYF. CDR3 nucleotides: TGCGCCAGCAGCCAAGGGCCCGGGAAGAGCAAAAACATTCAGTACTTC.

The CDR3 here is CASSYDRGFDSPLHF. In DNA, the CDR3 is TGTGCCAGCAGCTACGACAGGGGGTTTGATTCACCCCTCCACTTT. The rearrangement uses TRBV9 and TRBJ1-6, with 9 bases fitting TRBD1. The CDR3 sequence is 15 residues long. Germline CDR1 is SGDLS and CDR2 is YYNGEE. The V gene end was trimmed by 4 bases and the J gene end by 8 bases; junction bases not matched to a gene: 7.

This clonotype was observed a few times. The chain combines TRBV18 with TRBJ1-1; D gene ambiguous. Trimming took off 8 bases at V and 0 bases at J, with 7 bases between the two ends. Germline V gene data show CDR1 as KGHSH and CDR2 as LQKENI. CDR3 size: 12 residues. The CDR3 loop is CASRAMNTEAFF. The CDR3 DNA sequence: TGTGCCAGCAGGGCCATGAACACTGAAGCTTTCTTT.

The chain has TRBV6-5 and TRBJ1-1, with TRBD1 matching over 7 bases. The germline CDR1 and CDR2 sequences are MNHEY and SVGAGI. The CDR3 has 14 amino acids. V was pared by 4 bases and J by 4 bases, with 6 bases of the junction left unmatched. The CDR3 loop reads CASSWVDRRTEAFF. CDR3 bases: TGTGCCAGCAGTTGGGTGGACAGGCGCACTGAAGCTTTCTTT.

The chain has TRBV4-1 and TRBJ1-1, with TRBD1 matching 8 bases. The CDR3 spans 15 residues. The V gene end was trimmed by 4 bases and the J gene end by 6 bases; junction bases not matched to a gene: 10. In germline, CDR1 is MGHRA, CDR2 YSYEKL. In DNA form, the CDR3 reads TGCGCCAGCAGCCGAGACAGGGGAGGAATGGCTGAAGCTTTCTTT. This codes for CASSRDRGGMAEAFF.

This clonotype showed up many times. The chain uses TRBV29-1 and TRBJ2-1; 10 bases are shared with TRBD2. V gave up 4 bases and J gave up 5 bases; unmatched junction bases: 2. CDR3 length: 13 residues. In germline, CDR1 is SQVTM, CDR2 ANQGSEA. The CDR3: CSVGLAGDNEQFF. In DNA form, the CDR3 reads TGCAGCGTTGGGCTAGCGGGGGACAATGAGCAGTTCTTC.

This chain connects TRBV7-2 to TRBJ2-5, with 10 nucleotides matching TRBD2. Germline CDR1 SGHTA, CDR2 FQGNSA. Trimming removed 1 base from V and 5 bases from J; junction bases left unmatched: 4. This CDR3 has 15 residues. CDR3 DNA: TGTGCCAGCAGCTTAGGTTGGACTAGCGGTGAGACCCAGTACTTC. Translating gives CASSLGWTSGETQYF.

In regard to this clonotype: A much more abundant neighbour one base away suggests this may be a read error. The chain recombines TRBV7-9 with TRBJ2-2; weak D call: TRBD2 (6 bases). This CDR3 has 14 residues. Per germline, CDR1 SEHNR and CDR2 FQNEAQ (reference sequence). In DNA, the CDR3 is TGTGCCAGCAGCTTCCAGGCGGCAGGCCGGGAGCTGATTTTT. Translating it yields CASSFQAAGRELIF.

This clonotype was counted only a few times. This rearrangement joins TRBV28 to TRBJ2-7, with D possibly TRBD1 on 6 matching bases. Germline CDR1 reads MDHEN; CDR2 reads SYDVKM. This CDR3 region has 11 residues. Trimming stripped 6 bases from V and 4 bases from J, with 7 bases between. CDR3 DNA: TGTGCCAGCAGCGGGACATACGAGCAGTACGTC. As protein: CASSGTYEQYV.

This clonotype was picked up a small number of times. The genes are TRBV14 and TRBJ2-6; D gene ambiguous. The CDR3 totals 16 residues. From germline, CDR1 is SGHDN and CDR2 FVKESK. Trimming cost V 3 bases and J 1 base, with 10 bases left between them. The CDR3 DNA is TGTGCCAGCAGCCAGTTGACCTATTCTGGGGCCAACGTCCTGACTTTC. Residues: CASSQLTYSGANVLTF.

The chain has TRBV5-1 and TRBJ2-5, with 10 bases that match TRBD2. V was pared by 6 bases and J by 4 bases, with 27 bases of the junction left unmatched. The V gene's germline CDR1 is SGHRS and CDR2 YFSETQ. This CDR3 contains 21 residues. CDR3 coding DNA: TGCGCCAGCACCGGTGGTCCGTCGTCAGGACTAGCGGCCCTGAGGGGAGAGACCCAGTACTTC. Translating it yields CASTGGPSSGLAALRGETQYF.

This chain joins TRBV4-3 and TRBJ1-5, with unresolved D. Germline CDR1 is LGHNA and CDR2 is YSLEER. The CDR3 consists of 15 residues. The germline V and J ends were trimmed by 1 base and 6 bases, with 13 bases remaining between them. The DNA of the CDR3 is TGCGCCAGCAGCCAAGGTTTCTTCGTGGGTCAGCCCCAGCATTTT. This sequence encodes CASSQGFFVGQPQHF.

This clonotype was counted a few times. The chain has TRBV9 and TRBJ1-1, with D tentatively TRBD1 (6 bases). The CDR3 is 13 residues long. Trimming left V 3 bases short and J 5 bases short, with 11 bases between. The germline V gene encodes CDR1 SGDLS and CDR2 YYNGEE. The CDR3 DNA reads as TGTGCCAGCAGCGAACAGGGAAGGACTGAAGCTTTCTTT. Translated, it gives CASSEQGRTEAFF. The whole variable domain, remainder taken from reference TRBV9 and TRBJ1-1, is DSGVTQTPKHLITATGQRVTLRCSPRSGDLSVYWYQQSLDQGLQFLIQYYNGEERAKGNILERFSAQQFPDLHSELNLSSLELGDSALYFCASSEQGRTEAFFGQGTRLTVV.

The chain has TRBV4-3 and TRBJ2-1; TRBD2 matches at 10 bases. This CDR3 comprises 15 residues. Germline V CDR1 and CDR2: LGHNA, YSLEER. V was pared by 4 bases and J by 4 bases, with 4 bases of the junction left unmatched. The CDR3 loop is CASSRIAGGYNEQFF. CDR3 in DNA: TGCGCCAGCAGCCGAATAGCGGGGGGTTACAATGAGCAGTTCTTC.

This clonotype was counted once. The chain uses TRBV29-1 and TRBJ1-1; TRBD1 might be the D (6 bases). Looked up from germline, CDR1 is SQVTM and CDR2 is ANQGSEA. Trimming left V 7 bases short and J 8 bases short, with 14 bases between. This CDR3 has 11 residues. This CDR3 reads CSAGQIPEAFF. CDR3 sequence (DNA): TGCAGCGCAGGACAGATCCCCGAAGCTTTCTTT.

The CDR3 coding sequence is TGTGCCAGCAGTCCGGGCCCGGGCGGCAATCAGCCCCAGCATTTT. It yields the protein CASSPGPGGNQPQHF. The chain combines TRBV6-1 with TRBJ1-5; D not resolved. Germline V CDR1 and CDR2: MNHNS, SASEGT. Trimming removed 5 bases from V and 2 bases from J, with 13 bases in between. The CDR3 loop spans 15 amino acids.

This clonotype was picked up a small number of times. The gene calls are TRBV24-1 and TRBJ2-3; a possible D gene is TRBD1 (6 bases). V lost 8 bases and J lost 8, with 16 bases in between. Germline CDR1 KGHDR, CDR2 SFDVKD. The CDR3 length is 13 residues. The CDR3 DNA is TGTGCCACCACGGACAGCTCGCTGGCTACGCAGTATTTT. This translates into CATTDSSLATQYF.

The chain is built from TRBV5-8 and TRBJ2-5; 10 positions agree with TRBD2. The CDR3 totals 16 residues. V shed 3 bases, J shed 1 base, and the junction held 6 bases outside the gene matches. Germline V gives CDR1 SGHTS, CDR2 YDEGEE. The DNA for the CDR3 is TGTGCCAGCAGCTACCCTAGCGGGGGACTCCAAGAGACCCAGTACTTC. This codes for CASSYPSGGLQETQYF.

This sequence joins TRBV5-1 and TRBJ1-1; D ambiguous. The CDR3 is made up of 14 amino acids. The germline V gene has CDR1 SGHRS and CDR2 YFSETQ. The germline V and J ends were trimmed by 0 bases and 3 bases, with 9 bases remaining between them. The CDR3 DNA reads TGCGCCAGCAGCTTGGATTGGCAAGACACTGAAGCTTTCTTT. As protein: CASSLDWQDTEAFF. The full variable domain, in which reference TRBV5-1 and TRBJ1-1 provide the parts outside the CDR3, is KAGVTQTPRYLIKTRGQQVTLSCSPISGHRSVSWYQQTPGQGLQFLFEYFSETQRNKGNFPGRFSGRQFSNSRSEMNVSTLELGDSALYLCASSLDWQDTEAFFGQGTRLTVV.

The chain employs TRBV6-6 and TRBJ2-1; the D gene is possibly TRBD1 (5 bases). V lost 5 bases, J lost 15 bases, and 20 bases lay in between. The CDR3 consists of 13 residues. Germline V gene data show CDR1 as MNHNY and CDR2 as SVGAGI (reference sequence). CDR3 in amino acids: CASSPIKGIGRFF. CDR3 in DNA: TGTGCCAGCAGTCCTATTAAGGGGATTGGGCGGTTCTTC.

This clonotype was detected only a few times. This chain joins TRBV4-2 and TRBJ2-3, with 8 nucleotides matching TRBD1. J gave up 1 base and V 4 bases, and 7 bases lay outside the gene matches. Germline CDR1 and CDR2: LGHNA and YNFKEQ. The CDR3 totals 16 residues. The CDR3 sequence: CASSLQTGGRTDTQYF. In DNA form, the CDR3 reads TGTGCCAGCAGCCTCCAAACAGGGGGACGCACAGATACGCAGTATTTT.

This clonotype was seen only a few times. The rearrangement joins TRBV4-3 to TRBJ2-3, with D unresolved. Germline assignment: CDR1 LGHNA and CDR2 YSLEER. Trimming pared 4 bases from V and 13 bases from J, leaving 24 bases between. There are 15 residues in the CDR3. The CDR3 nucleotides read TGCGCCAGCAGCCCTGAGGTCCAGGCTATTACCCTAAAGTATTTT. Its protein is CASSPEVQAITLKYF.